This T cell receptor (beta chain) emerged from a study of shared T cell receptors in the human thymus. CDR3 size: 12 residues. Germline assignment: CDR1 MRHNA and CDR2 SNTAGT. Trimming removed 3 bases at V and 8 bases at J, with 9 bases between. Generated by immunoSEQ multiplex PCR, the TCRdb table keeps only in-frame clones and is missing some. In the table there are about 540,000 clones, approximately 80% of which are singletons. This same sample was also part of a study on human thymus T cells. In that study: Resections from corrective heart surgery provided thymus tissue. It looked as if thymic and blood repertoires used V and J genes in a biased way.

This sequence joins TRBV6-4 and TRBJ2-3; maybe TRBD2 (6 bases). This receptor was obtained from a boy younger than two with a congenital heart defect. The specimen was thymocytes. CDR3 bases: TGTGCCAGCAGTGAAGCCGGGGGTACGCAGTATTTT. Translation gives CASSEAGGTQYF.